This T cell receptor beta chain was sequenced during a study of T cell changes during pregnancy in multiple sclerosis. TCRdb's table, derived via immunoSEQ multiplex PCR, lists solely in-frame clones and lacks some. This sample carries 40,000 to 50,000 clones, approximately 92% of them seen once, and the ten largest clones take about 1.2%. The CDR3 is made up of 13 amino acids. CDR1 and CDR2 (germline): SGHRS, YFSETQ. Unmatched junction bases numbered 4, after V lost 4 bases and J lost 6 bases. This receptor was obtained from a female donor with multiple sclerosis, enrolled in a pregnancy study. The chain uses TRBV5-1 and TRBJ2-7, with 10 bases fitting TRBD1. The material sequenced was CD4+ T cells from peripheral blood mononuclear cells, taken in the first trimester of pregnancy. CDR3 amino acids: CASSGDRGGEQYF. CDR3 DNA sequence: TGCGCCAGCAGCGGGGACAGGGGTGGCGAGCAGTACTTC.